The clone carrying this T cell receptor (beta chain) has only one observation. This specimen comes from a study of control samples from healthy donors and cancer patients. Some clones are missing from TCRdb's copy, which holds only in-frame ones; the method was immunoSEQ multiplex PCR. The data show more than 110,000 clones, 92% seen once. Losses at the gene ends were 3 bases for V and 5 bases for J; bases not matched to a gene: 11. The CDR3 loop spans 17 amino acids. Germline CDR1 reads SGHTA; CDR2 reads FQGNSA. This TCR came from a man aged 25-40 years in good health. Sequenced sample: blood. The chain recombines TRBV7-2 with TRBJ2-7; TRBD2 aligns across 12 bases. The CDR3 spells CASSFPRLAGAGDEQYF. The CDR3 nucleotides are TGTGCCAGCAGCTTCCCACGACTAGCGGGAGCAGGGGACGAGCAGTACTTC. Supplemented by reference TRBV7-2 and TRBJ2-7, the full variable domain reads GAGVSQSPSNKVTEKGKDVELRCDPISGHTALYWYRQSLGQGLEFLIYFQGNSAPDKSGLPSDRFSAERTGGSVSTLTIQRTQQEDSAVYLCASSFPRLAGAGDEQYFGPGTRLTVT.